This T cell receptor (beta chain) was sequenced for a study of T cell repertoires in cytomegalovirus infection. TCRdb recomputed calls from the reads with MiXCR, one row per CDR3 protein. The sample holds under 250,000 distinct CDR3 sequences, about 7% seen once. Points from the study as a whole: Cumulative frequency (of public TCR beta family members) identified carriers of CMV plus the relevant HLA. CMV-specific HLA-C-restricted TCR beta clonotypes dominated the ex vivo response.

CDR3 length: 14 amino acids. V was clipped by 3 bases and J by 1 base; unmatched bases: 3. In germline, CDR1 is SGDLS, CDR2 YYNGEE. This clonotype was detected a few times. What it recognizes is unknown. The receptor was derived from a human donor in good health (CMV status not recorded). Some clones in this sample may be carry-over from other donors' samples. The sequenced sample consisted of PBMCs. The rearrangement links TRBV9 to TRBJ1-1; TRBD1 matches 7 bases. CDR3 loop: CASSGWTGNTEAFF. The CDR3 DNA reads as TGTGCCAGCAGCGGGTGGACAGGGAACACTGAAGCTTTCTTT.